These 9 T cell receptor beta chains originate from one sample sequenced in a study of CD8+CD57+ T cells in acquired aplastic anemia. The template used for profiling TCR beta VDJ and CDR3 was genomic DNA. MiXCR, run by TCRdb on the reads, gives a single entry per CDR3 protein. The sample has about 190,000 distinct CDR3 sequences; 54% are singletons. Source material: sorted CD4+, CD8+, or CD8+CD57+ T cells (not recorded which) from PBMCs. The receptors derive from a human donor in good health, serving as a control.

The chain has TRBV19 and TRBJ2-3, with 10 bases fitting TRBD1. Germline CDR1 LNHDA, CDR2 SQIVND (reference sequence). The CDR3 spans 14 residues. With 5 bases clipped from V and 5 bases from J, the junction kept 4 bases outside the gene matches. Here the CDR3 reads CASSWDRGGDTQYF. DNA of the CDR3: TGTGCCAGTAGTTGGGACAGGGGAGGAGATACGCAGTATTTT.

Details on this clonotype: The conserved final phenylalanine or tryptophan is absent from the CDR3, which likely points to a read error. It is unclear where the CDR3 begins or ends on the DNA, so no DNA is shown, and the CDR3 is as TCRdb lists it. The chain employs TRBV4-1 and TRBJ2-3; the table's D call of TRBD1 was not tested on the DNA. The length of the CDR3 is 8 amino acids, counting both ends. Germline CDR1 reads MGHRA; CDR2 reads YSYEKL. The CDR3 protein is CASSQETG.

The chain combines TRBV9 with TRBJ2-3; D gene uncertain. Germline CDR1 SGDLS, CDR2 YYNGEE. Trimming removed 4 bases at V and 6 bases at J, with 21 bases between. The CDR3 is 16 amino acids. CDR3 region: CASSQDIGQPVDTQYF. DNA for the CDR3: TGTGCCAGCAGCCAAGATATTGGTCAGCCTGTGGATACGCAGTATTTT.

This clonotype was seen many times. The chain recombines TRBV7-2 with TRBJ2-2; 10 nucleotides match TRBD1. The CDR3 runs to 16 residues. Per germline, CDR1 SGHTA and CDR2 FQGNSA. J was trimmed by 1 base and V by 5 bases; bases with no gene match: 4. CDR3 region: CASSPRTGGNTGELFF. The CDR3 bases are TGTGCCAGCAGCCCGCGGACAGGGGGGAACACCGGGGAGCTGTTTTTT. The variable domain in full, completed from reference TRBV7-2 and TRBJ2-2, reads GAGVSQSPSNKVTEKGKDVELRCDPISGHTALYWYRQSLGQGLEFLIYFQGNSAPDKSGLPSDRFSAERTGGSVSTLTIQRTQQEDSAVYLCASSPRTGGNTGELFFGEGSRLTVL.

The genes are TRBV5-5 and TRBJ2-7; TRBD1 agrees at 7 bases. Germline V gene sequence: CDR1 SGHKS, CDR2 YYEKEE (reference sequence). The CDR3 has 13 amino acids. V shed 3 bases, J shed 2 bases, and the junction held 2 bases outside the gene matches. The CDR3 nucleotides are TGTGCCAGCAGCTGGGGGACAGCCTACGAGCAGTACTTC. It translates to CASSWGTAYEQYF.

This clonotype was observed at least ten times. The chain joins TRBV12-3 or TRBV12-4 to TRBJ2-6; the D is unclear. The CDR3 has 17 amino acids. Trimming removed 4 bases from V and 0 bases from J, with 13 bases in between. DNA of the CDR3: TGTGCCAGCAGTTACGGTACCGGGCTCTCTGGGGCCAACGTCCTGACTTTC. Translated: CASSYGTGLSGANVLTF.

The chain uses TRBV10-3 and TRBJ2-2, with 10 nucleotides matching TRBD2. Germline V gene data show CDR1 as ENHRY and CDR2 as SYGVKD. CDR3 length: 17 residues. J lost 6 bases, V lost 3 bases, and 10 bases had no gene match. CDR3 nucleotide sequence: TGTGCCATCAGTGATGTCACCGGGACTAGCGCCCCCGGGGAGCTGTTTTTT. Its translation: CAISDVTGTSAPGELFF.

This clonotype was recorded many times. The CDR3 is CSGSHSTGSNQPQHF. For the CDR3, the DNA is TGCAGTGGATCCCACTCGACAGGAAGCAATCAGCCCCAGCATTTT. The chain employs TRBV20-1 and TRBJ1-5; D is perhaps TRBD1 (6 bases). V was shortened by 7 bases and J by 1 base, with 17 bases between the two germline ends. The germline V gene has CDR1 DFQATT and CDR2 SNEGSKA (reference sequence). The CDR3 spans 15 residues.

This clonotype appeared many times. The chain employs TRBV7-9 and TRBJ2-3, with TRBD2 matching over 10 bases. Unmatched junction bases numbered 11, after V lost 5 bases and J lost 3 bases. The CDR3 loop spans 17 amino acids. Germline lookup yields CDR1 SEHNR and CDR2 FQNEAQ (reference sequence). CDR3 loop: CASSPIFSGGRTDTQYF. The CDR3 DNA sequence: TGTGCCAGCAGCCCTATTTTTAGCGGGGGGAGAACAGATACGCAGTATTTT.